The next 20 T cell receptor beta chains were all read from a single sample in a study of T-cell reconstitution after alpha-beta-depleted transplantation in children. It was with unique molecular identifiers that the TCRbeta library was prepared. TCRdb analysed the PCR reads with MiXCR anew, one entry per CDR3 protein. The sample lists 600,000 or so distinct CDR3 sequences, under 30% occurring once. Here the sequenced sample was PBMCs, mostly from graft donor cells, taken 360 days after TCRalphabeta/CD19-depleted stem cell transplant. These receptors were taken from a boy under two years old who had a stem cell transplant for acute myeloid leukemia, so the T cells may come from the graft donor.

This clonotype occurred a few times. This chain uses TRBV11-1 with TRBJ2-7; 13 bases are shared with TRBD2. The germline CDR1 and CDR2 sequences are SGHAT and FQDESV (reference sequence). With V trimmed by 5 bases and J by 0 bases, 10 bases remained unmatched. This CDR3 region has 18 residues. This CDR3 is CASSPRLAGGSSSYEQYF. In DNA form, the CDR3 reads TGTGCCAGCAGCCCGAGACTAGCGGGGGGCTCCAGCTCCTACGAGCAGTACTTC.

In its sample, this clonotype was seen many times. The J gene is TRBJ1-1, the V gene TRBV10-3; tentative D call: TRBD1 (5 bases). Germline CDR1 reads ENHRY; CDR2 reads SYGVKD. Trimming stripped 8 bases from V and 2 bases from J, with 9 bases between. There are 12 residues in the CDR3. The DNA of the CDR3 is TGTGCCATCGGAGGACATAACACTGAAGCTTTCTTT. Translating gives CAIGGHNTEAFF.

In this sample, this clonotype turned up many times. This chain joins TRBV29-1 and TRBJ2-2; D not resolved. Trimming took off 4 bases at V and 7 bases at J, with 10 bases between the two ends. The CDR3 sequence is 12 residues long. Germline CDR1 reads SQVTM; CDR2 reads ANQGSEA. The CDR3 region has the DNA TGCAGCGTTGTCTATGGGGTCGGGGAGCTGTTTTTT. This codes for CSVVYGVGELFF.

In this sample, this clonotype turned up many times. The chain carries TRBV4-3 and TRBJ2-1; tentative D call: TRBD2 (7 bases). The CDR3 extends over 18 amino acids. Trimming cost V 1 base and J 4 bases, with 20 bases left between them. CDR1 is LGHNA and CDR2 is YSLEER in the germline V gene. The CDR3 sequence: CASSQALLVRGRYNEQFF. CDR3 nucleotide sequence: TGCGCCAGCAGCCAAGCCCTGTTAGTGCGGGGGCGTTACAATGAGCAGTTCTTC.

This clonotype was counted only a few times. V and J are TRBV10-3 and TRBJ1-2, with TRBD1 matching over 12 bases. Germline CDR1 and CDR2: ENHRY and SYGVKD. Trimming at V came to 3 bases and at J to 6 bases, leaving 5 bases not matched to a gene. The CDR3 extends over 15 amino acids. CDR3 in amino acids: CAISESGTGGDGYTF. DNA of the CDR3: TGTGCCATCAGTGAATCCGGGACAGGGGGCGATGGCTACACCTTC.

V usage is TRBV7-2 and J usage is TRBJ2-3; D may be TRBD1 (5 bases). Germline lookup yields CDR1 SGHTA and CDR2 FQGNSA. V gave up 2 bases and J gave up 6 bases, with 12 bases separating them. This CDR3 region has 14 residues. In DNA form, the CDR3 reads TGTGCCAGCAGCTTAAGTCCTGGGGCGGATACGCAGTATTTT. Amino acid sequence: CASSLSPGADTQYF.

This clonotype was found a few times. The chain is built from TRBV5-1 and TRBJ2-5; D might be TRBD2 (5 bases). Germline V gene data show CDR1 as SGHRS and CDR2 as YFSETQ. V lost 5 bases, J lost 2 bases, and 10 bases lay in between. This CDR3 is 13 amino acids long. The CDR3 nucleotides read TGCGCCAGCAGGTCCGGGGATCAAGAGACCCAGTACTTC. Translated: CASRSGDQETQYF.

This clonotype has more than one count but fewer than ten. A single base separates this from a much larger clone, so it may be a read error. V is TRBV7-9 and J is TRBJ1-6, with D uncertain. The germline CDR1 and CDR2 sequences are SEHNR and FQNEAQ (reference sequence). The CDR3 has 14 amino acids. The CDR3 DNA reads TGTTCCAGCAGCTTAGATAGCCTGACTTCACCCCTCCACTTT. Translated, it gives CSSSLDSLTSPLHF.

This chain uses TRBV12-3 or TRBV12-4 with TRBJ2-7; possible D gene TRBD1, 5 bases. V lost 4 bases and J 1 base, leaving 8 bases between the germline ends. CDR3 length: 13 residues. CDR3 DNA sequence: TGTGCCAGCAGTTCCCAGGGTTCCTACGAGCAGTACGTC. It yields the protein CASSSQGSYEQYV.

V usage is TRBV10-3 and J usage is TRBJ1-4; D gene unclear. The CDR3 extends over 14 amino acids. The germline V and J ends were trimmed by 0 bases and 8 bases, with 10 bases remaining between them. Germline lookup yields CDR1 ENHRY and CDR2 SYGVKD. The CDR3 loop is CAISESRHGEKLFF. CDR3 DNA sequence: TGTGCCATCAGTGAGTCGAGACACGGCGAAAAACTGTTTTTT.

As DNA, the CDR3 is TGTGCCAGCAGTTACGTCCAGGGACGGTCGAAAGAGACCCAGTACTTC. This encodes CASSYVQGRSKETQYF. This chain connects TRBV6-5 to TRBJ2-5, with D tentatively TRBD1 or TRBD2 (5 bases each). Germline V gene data show CDR1 as MNHEY and CDR2 as SVGAGI. The V and J ends lost 2 bases and 3 bases respectively, with 16 bases between them. The length of the CDR3 is 16 residues.

The chain links TRBV4-3 to TRBJ2-1; TRBD2 might be the D (6 bases). Deletions cut 3 bases from V and 4 bases from J, with 13 bases between. Germline CDR1 and CDR2: LGHNA and YSLEER. This CDR3 contains 15 residues. DNA for the CDR3: TGCGCCAGCAGCCATAGGCTAGCGCGTTACAATGAGCAGTTCTTC. Protein sequence: CASSHRLARYNEQFF.

This clonotype has a handful of counts. V is TRBV6-5 and J is TRBJ2-5; maybe TRBD1 (5 bases). The V gene lost 0 bases and the J gene lost 1 base, with 12 bases spanning the gap. There are 16 residues in the CDR3. Germline V gives CDR1 MNHEY, CDR2 SVGAGI. CDR3 coding DNA: TGTGCCAGCAGTTACTCGGGCAGGGCTCCCCAAGAGACCCAGTACTTC. Its protein is CASSYSGRAPQETQYF.

This clonotype was seen repeatedly, ten times or more. The genes are TRBV20-1 and TRBJ2-7; a possible D gene is TRBD1 (6 bases). Trimming pared 5 bases from V and 0 bases from J, leaving 14 bases between. Germline values: CDR1 DFQATT, CDR2 SNEGSKA (reference sequence). This CDR3 spans 14 amino acids. The DNA of the CDR3 is TGCAGTGCTCTGGACAGATCGTACTCCTACGAGCAGTACGTC. It is translated as CSALDRSYSYEQYV.

The chain carries TRBV27 and TRBJ1-1; tentatively, D is TRBD1 (5 bases). V dropped 2 bases and J dropped 6 bases, with 16 bases sitting between them. Germline V gene data show CDR1 as MNHEY and CDR2 as SMNVEV (reference sequence). The CDR3 has 15 residues. The CDR3 sequence: CASSLSAGTLAEAFF. Written as DNA, the CDR3 is TGTGCCAGCAGTTTAAGCGCAGGGACCCTCGCTGAAGCTTTCTTT.

In this sample, this clonotype turned up many times. The chain has TRBV12-3 or TRBV12-4 and TRBJ2-7; D is possibly TRBD1 (6 bases). CDR3 size: 14 residues. V was shortened by 3 bases and J by 7 bases, with 16 bases between the two germline ends. DNA of the CDR3: TGTGCCAGCAGTTTCGAACAGGGATCGAGGGAGCAGTACTTC. It encodes CASSFEQGSREQYF.

This clonotype was observed a handful of times. This rearrangement joins TRBV5-1 to TRBJ2-1, with 8 bases matching TRBD1. There are 17 residues in the CDR3. Trimming cost V 0 bases and J 4 bases; bases outside gene matches: 9. The germline V gene has CDR1 SGHRS and CDR2 YFSETQ. CDR3 bases: TGCGCCAGCAGCTTGGGCTCAGGGACAGGAGGGTACAATGAGCAGTTCTTC. Translation: CASSLGSGTGGYNEQFF.

The chain uses TRBV6-5 and TRBJ1-6; tentative D call: TRBD1 (5 bases). V lost 0 bases and J lost 8, with 8 bases in between. CDR1 is MNHEY and CDR2 is SVGAGI in the germline V gene. The CDR3 spans 14 residues. The DNA for the CDR3 is TGTGCCAGCAGTTACTCGACAGATCATTCACCCCTCCACTTT. Translation: CASSYSTDHSPLHF.

This sequence joins TRBV5-1 and TRBJ2-1, with unresolved D. The V gene's germline CDR1 is SGHRS and CDR2 YFSETQ. V gave up 1 base and J gave up 4 bases, with 9 bases separating them. The CDR3 consists of 14 residues. The CDR3 region has the DNA TGCGCCAGCAGCTTGCCACACGATTACAATGAGCAGTTCTTC. Encoded protein: CASSLPHDYNEQFF.

V gene TRBV18 combines with J gene TRBJ2-1; D perhaps matches TRBD1 (6 bases). CDR1 and CDR2 from the germline V gene are KGHSH and LQKENI. The V end lost 6 bases, the J end lost 7 bases, and 25 bases lay between the germline ends. CDR3 length: 17 amino acids. CDR3 nucleotides: TGTGCCAGCTCCGTCGTGGGGGACATGGGCCCTGGGAATGAGCAGTTCTTC. It yields the protein CASSVVGDMGPGNEQFF.